This TCR beta chain was captured by sequencing in a study of T cell repertoires in cytomegalovirus infection. TCRdb ran MiXCR on the reads and lists one entry per CDR3 protein. The data contain approximately 910,000 distinct CDR3 sequences, roughly a third of them singletons. In its sample, this clonotype was seen a few times. What it binds is not known. Sequences were derived from cultured CD8+ T cells from PBMCs, sampled from culture after CMV antigen stimulation. The sequence was collected from a human donor in good health (CMV status not recorded). Some clones in this sample may be carry-over from other donors' samples.

The CDR3 DNA sequence: TGCAGCGTGAGTGGGGGCGCCCCCCCGAACACTGAAGCTTTCTTT. This sequence encodes CSVSGGAPPNTEAFF. The chain has TRBV29-1 and TRBJ1-1; D possibly corresponds to TRBD1 (6 bases). With 6 bases removed from V and 1 base from J, the gap between germline ends came to 18 bases. The CDR3 contains 15 residues. CDR1 is SQVTM, CDR2 ANQGSEA, per germline.